This T cell receptor (beta chain) was observed in a study of blood T cell repertoires in COVID-19. Study overall: Samples taken during acute and convalescent COVID-19 were collected in the United States, Italy and Spain. PBMCs, B-cell-depleted T cells, or T cells provided the cDNA or gDNA that made up the material.

This CDR3 has 13 residues. Per germline, CDR1 SGHAT and CDR2 FQDESV (reference sequence). Trimming took off 2 bases at V and 4 bases at J, with 9 bases between the two ends. As originally analysed: Reference gene primer amplification yielded estimated nucleated cell counts. Method: immunoSEQ multiplex PCR; TCRdb's copy keeps in-frame clones and lacks some. V, J and clone size are those of that table, while D and trimming were read from the DNA. The sample consists of 70,000 to 95,000 clones, 70% to 85% of them appearing once. The source is a woman in her forties or fifties with acute or convalescent COVID-19. Sequencing input: peripheral blood. The chain couples TRBV11-1 to TRBJ2-7; D not certain. CDR3 protein: CASSLTPGYEQYF. CDR3 coding DNA: TGTGCCAGCAGCTTAACACCAGGTTACGAGCAGTACTTC.